A single sample is the source of the 7 T cell receptor beta chains below, sequenced in a study of CD8+ T cells in alopecia areata. RNA extraction and reverse transcription yielded cDNA as sequencing template. This table comes from immunoSEQ multiplex PCR, and its TCRdb copy is limited to in-frame clones, with some not included. The sample consists of fewer than 200,000 clones, around 71% of them appearing once. The sample consisted of CD8+ T cells sorted from blood, taken at week 0. The receptor source for this set is a human donor with alopecia areata.

The chain is built from TRBV29-1 and TRBJ2-7, with a possible D match to TRBD1 (5 bases). Deletions cut 2 bases from V and 1 base from J, with 12 bases between. In germline, CDR1 is SQVTM, CDR2 ANQGSEA. This CDR3 is 14 amino acids long. The CDR3 sequence: CSVESRGLSYEQYF. The CDR3 region has the DNA TGCAGCGTTGAAAGTAGGGGTCTTTCCTACGAGCAGTACTTC.

The chain recombines TRBV14 with TRBJ1-2, with a tentative D call TRBD1 (5 bases). This CDR3 spans 13 amino acids. V lost 1 base to trimming and J lost 2 bases, with 5 bases between them. CDR1 SGHDN and CDR2 FVKESK come from the germline V gene. CDR3 loop: CASSQGTNYGYTF. In DNA, the CDR3 is TGTGCCAGCAGCCAAGGGACAAACTATGGCTACACCTTC.

The chain combines TRBV4-1 with TRBJ2-5, with D perhaps given as TRBD1 or TRBD2 (6 bases each). Trimming shortened V by 0 bases and J by 5 bases, and 13 bases separated the two germline ends. CDR1 is MGHRA, CDR2 YSYEKL, per germline. CDR3 length equals 15 residues. The CDR3 sequence: CASSQDLGAGETQYF. The CDR3 DNA follows: TGCGCCAGCAGCCAAGATCTGGGGGCGGGGGAGACCCAGTACTTC.

The chain has TRBV30 and TRBJ2-6; D is undetermined. CDR1 is GTSNPN and CDR2 is SVGIG in the germline V gene (reference sequence). The CDR3 has 15 amino acids. V lost 0 bases and J lost 2, with 8 bases in between. The CDR3 DNA reads as TGTGCCTGGAGTGTACCAGAAACTGGGGCCAACGTCCTGACTTTC. Translated, it gives CAWSVPETGANVLTF.

This chain links TRBV4-1 with TRBJ2-3; 10 bases map to TRBD2. V was clipped by 4 bases and J by 2 bases; unmatched bases: 6. This CDR3 has 16 residues. Germline CDR1 is MGHRA and CDR2 is YSYEKL. The CDR3 reads CASSPGTSEDTDTQYF. In DNA form, the CDR3 reads TGCGCCAGCAGCCCCGGGACTAGCGAGGACACAGATACGCAGTATTTT.

The genes are TRBV29-1 and TRBJ2-7; D is uncertain. Germline-derived CDR1 and CDR2 are SQVTM and ANQGSEA. Trimming took 4 bases from V and 0 from J, leaving 7 bases between them. CDR3 length: 12 residues. The CDR3 reads CSVVVASYEQYF. The CDR3 bases are TGCAGCGTTGTGGTAGCCTCCTACGAGCAGTACTTC.

This clone appeared a few times. The junction departs from the called germline gene at one end, perhaps through a read error. The J gene is TRBJ1-2, the V gene TRBV7-9; the D is unclear. The CDR3 extends over 15 amino acids. CDR1 and CDR2 (germline): SEHNR, FQNEAQ (reference sequence). In DNA, the CDR3 is TGTGCCAGCAGCTTAGTTTCGGACGGCAAGGAATCCAAAATATTC. Translating gives CASSLVSDGKESKIF.